A selection of T cell receptor beta chains follows, all from one sample in a study of blood T cells in healthy people across ages. MiXCR was run by TCRdb on the 5' RACE reads, yielding one entry per CDR3 protein. Of around 620,000 distinct CDR3 sequences listed, 27% were seen once; the top ten hold 15% to 20%. The sample taken for sequencing was blood. The source of these receptors is a woman between 65 and 79 years old in good health. CDR3s include the opening cysteine and the closing phenylalanine or tryptophan. The order of the fields is clone size, V gene, J gene, D gene, CDR3 protein, CDR3 DNA. The D gene is left open where the match is weak. Clone size is shown for a subset of rows, as once, few, many or a class of expanded clone.

NA,TRBV3-1,TRBJ2-5,TRBD2,CASSRSRASGGWAQYF,TGTGCCAGCAGCCGATCGAGGGCTAGCGGGGGGTGGGCCCAGTACTTC
NA,TRBV7-9,TRBJ2-7,NA,CASSLGGHPYEQYF,TGTGCCAGCAGCTTAGGAGGGCACCCCTACGAGCAGTACTTC
few,TRBV5-1,TRBJ2-4,NA,CASSLARGKNIQYF,TGCGCCAGCAGCTTGGCAAGGGGCAAAAACATTCAGTACTTC
few,TRBV18,TRBJ2-7,TRBD1,CASSGDSYYEQYF,TGTGCCAGCTCAGGGGACAGTTACTACGAGCAGTACTTC
NA,TRBV29-1,TRBJ2-7,NA,CSVGDLAYEQYF,TGCAGCGTTGGCGACCTCGCCTACGAGCAGTACTTC
NA,TRBV6-1,TRBJ2-3,TRBD2,CASSPLTSGGTTSTDTQYF,TGTGCCAGCAGCCCGCTCACTAGCGGGGGGACCACTAGCACAGATACGCAGTATTTT
NA,TRBV27,TRBJ1-1,NA,CAGGYRVGTEAFF,TGTGCCGGCGGTTACAGGGTCGGCACTGAAGCTTTCTTT
NA,TRBV29-1,TRBJ2-2,NA,CSGGQMNTGELFF,TGCAGCGGTGGACAGATGAACACCGGGGAGCTGTTTTTT
few,TRBV6-6,TRBJ1-1,NA,CASTNTEAFF,TGTGCCAGCACTAACACTGAAGCTTTCTTT
many,TRBV5-1,TRBJ1-3,NA,CASSSGQGENTIYF,TGCGCCAGCAGCTCTGGGCAGGGCGAAAACACCATATATTTT
many,TRBV5-6,TRBJ1-2,NA,CASSLSAELTF,TGTGCCAGCAGCTTGAGCGCTGAGTTAACCTTC
NA,TRBV20-1,TRBJ1-2,TRBD1,CSARTGMDYGYTF,TGCAGTGCTAGGACAGGGATGGACTATGGCTACACCTTC
few,TRBV5-1,TRBJ2-5,NA,CASSTPGANTALETQYF,TGCGCCAGCAGCACCCCCGGGGCCAACACCGCTTTAGAGACCCAGTACTTC
few,TRBV10-3,TRBJ2-7,TRBD2,CAISGGLAGVSYEQYF,TGTGCCATCAGTGGGGGACTAGCGGGGGTCTCCTACGAGCAGTACTTC
few,TRBV29-1,TRBJ1-4,NA,CSVAGVATNEKLFF,TGCAGCGTCGCAGGGGTAGCAACTAATGAAAAACTGTTTTTT
NA,TRBV3-1,TRBJ1-2,TRBD1,CASSQYSGTGDHGYTF,TGTGCCAGCAGCCAATATTCCGGGACAGGGGACCATGGCTACACCTTC
NA,TRBV7-2,TRBJ1-1,NA,CASSLKWGAEAFF,TGTGCCAGCAGCTTAAAATGGGGCGCTGAAGCTTTCTTT
few,TRBV2,TRBJ1-2,TRBD1,CASRNRQGVDYGYTF,TGTGCCAGCAGGAACCGACAGGGGGTAGACTATGGCTACACCTTC
NA,TRBV6-2/TRBV6-3,TRBJ2-7,NA,CASRAGTARQYF,TGTGCCAGCAGAGCCGGGACTGCACGGCAGTACTTC
few,TRBV9,TRBJ1-1,NA,CASSVALGGLTEAFF,TGTGCCAGCAGCGTAGCTCTGGGGGGCTTAACTGAAGCTTTCTTT
few,TRBV9,TRBJ2-6,NA,CASSVERASKGGGANVLTF,TGTGCCAGCAGCGTAGAAAGAGCTAGTAAAGGGGGTGGGGCCAACGTCCTGACTTTC
once,TRBV4-2,TRBJ2-7,TRBD2,CASSTRLAGPYEQYF,TGTGCCAGCAGCACCAGACTAGCGGGGCCCTACGAGCAGTACTTC
NA,TRBV4-3,TRBJ1-2,TRBD1,CASSQSLEAGGYYGYTF,TGCGCCAGCAGCCAAAGCCTAGAGGCAGGGGGATACTATGGCTACACCTTC
once,TRBV7-8,TRBJ2-5,NA,CASSLEVGAETQYF,TGTGCCAGCAGCTTAGAGGTCGGAGCGGAGACCCAGTACTTC
NA,TRBV20-1,TRBJ2-5,NA,CSASSKETQYF,TGCAGTGCTAGTTCGAAAGAGACCCAGTACTTC
few,TRBV29-1,TRBJ2-5,NA,CSVEGIGETQYF,TGCAGCGTTGAGGGGATAGGGGAGACCCAGTACTTC
NA,TRBV5-1,TRBJ1-1,TRBD1,CASSVQGGETEAFF,TGCGCCAGCAGCGTACAGGGGGGTGAGACTGAAGCTTTCTTT